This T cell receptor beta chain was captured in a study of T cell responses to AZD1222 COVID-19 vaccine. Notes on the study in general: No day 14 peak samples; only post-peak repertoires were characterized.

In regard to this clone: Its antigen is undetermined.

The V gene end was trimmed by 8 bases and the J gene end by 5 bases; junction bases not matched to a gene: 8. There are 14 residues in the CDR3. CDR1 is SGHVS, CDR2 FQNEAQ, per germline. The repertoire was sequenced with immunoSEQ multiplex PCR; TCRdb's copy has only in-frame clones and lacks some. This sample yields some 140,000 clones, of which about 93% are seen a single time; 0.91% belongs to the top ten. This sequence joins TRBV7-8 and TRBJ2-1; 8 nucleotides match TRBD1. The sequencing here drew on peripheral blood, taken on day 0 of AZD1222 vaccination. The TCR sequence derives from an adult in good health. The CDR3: CASRGTGFNNEQFF. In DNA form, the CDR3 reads TGTGCCAGCCGGGGGACAGGATTTAACAATGAGCAGTTCTTC.